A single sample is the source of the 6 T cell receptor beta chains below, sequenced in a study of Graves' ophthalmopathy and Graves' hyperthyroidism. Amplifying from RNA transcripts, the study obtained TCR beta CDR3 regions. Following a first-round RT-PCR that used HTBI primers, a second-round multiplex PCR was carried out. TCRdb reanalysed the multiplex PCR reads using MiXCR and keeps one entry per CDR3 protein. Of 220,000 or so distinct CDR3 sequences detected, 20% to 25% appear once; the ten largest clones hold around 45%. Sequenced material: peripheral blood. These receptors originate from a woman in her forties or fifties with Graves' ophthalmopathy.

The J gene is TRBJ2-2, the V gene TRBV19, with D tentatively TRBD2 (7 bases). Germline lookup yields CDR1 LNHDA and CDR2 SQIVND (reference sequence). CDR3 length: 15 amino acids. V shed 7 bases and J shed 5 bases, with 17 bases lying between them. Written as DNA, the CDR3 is TGTGCCAGTACCGCAGTAGGGGGGGGGACCGGGGAGCTGTTTTTT. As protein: CASTAVGGGTGELFF.

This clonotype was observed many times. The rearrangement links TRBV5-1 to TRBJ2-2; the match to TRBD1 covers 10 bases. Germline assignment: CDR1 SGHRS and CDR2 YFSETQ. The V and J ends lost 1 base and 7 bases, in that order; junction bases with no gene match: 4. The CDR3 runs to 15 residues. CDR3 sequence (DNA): TGCGCCAGCAGCTTGACGGGACAGGGGTTCGGGGAGCTGTTTTTT. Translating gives CASSLTGQGFGELFF.

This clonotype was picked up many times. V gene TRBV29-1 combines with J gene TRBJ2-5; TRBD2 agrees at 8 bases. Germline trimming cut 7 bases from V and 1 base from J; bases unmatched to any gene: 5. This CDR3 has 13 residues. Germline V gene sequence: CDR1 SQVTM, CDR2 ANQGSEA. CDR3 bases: TGCAGCGGCCAACTAGCGGTCCAAGAGACCCAGTACTTC. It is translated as CSGQLAVQETQYF.

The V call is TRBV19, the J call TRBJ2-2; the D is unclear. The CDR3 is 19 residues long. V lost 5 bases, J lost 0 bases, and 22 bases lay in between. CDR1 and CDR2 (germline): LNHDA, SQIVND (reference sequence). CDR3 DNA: TGTGCCAGTAGTGCAACATACAATCCAACAACCGCGAACACCGGGGAGCTGTTTTTT. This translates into CASSATYNPTTANTGELFF.

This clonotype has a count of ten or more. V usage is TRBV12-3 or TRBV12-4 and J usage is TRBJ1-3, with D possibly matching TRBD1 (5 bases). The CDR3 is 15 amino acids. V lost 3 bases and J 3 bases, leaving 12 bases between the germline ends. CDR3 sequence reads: CASSFGRVGGNTIYF. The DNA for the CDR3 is TGTGCCAGCAGTTTTGGCAGGGTGGGTGGAAACACCATATATTTT.

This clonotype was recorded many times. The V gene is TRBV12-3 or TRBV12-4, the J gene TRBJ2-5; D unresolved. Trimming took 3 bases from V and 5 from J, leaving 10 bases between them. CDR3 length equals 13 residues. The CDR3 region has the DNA TGTGCCAGCAGTTTTGAGATTGGGGAGACCCAGTACTTC. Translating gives CASSFEIGETQYF.